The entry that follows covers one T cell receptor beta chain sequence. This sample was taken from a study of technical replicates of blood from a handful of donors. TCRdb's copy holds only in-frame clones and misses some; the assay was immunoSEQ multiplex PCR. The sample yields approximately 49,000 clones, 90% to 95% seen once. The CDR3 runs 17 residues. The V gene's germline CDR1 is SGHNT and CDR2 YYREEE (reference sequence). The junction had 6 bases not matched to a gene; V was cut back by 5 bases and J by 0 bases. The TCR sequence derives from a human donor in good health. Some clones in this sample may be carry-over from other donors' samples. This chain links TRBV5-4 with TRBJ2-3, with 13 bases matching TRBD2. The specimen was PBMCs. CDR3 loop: CASSPGLAGYSTDTQYF. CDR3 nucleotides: TGTGCCAGCAGTCCGGGACTAGCGGGGTACAGCACAGATACGCAGTATTTT. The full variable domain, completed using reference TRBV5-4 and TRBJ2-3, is ETGVTQSPTHLIKTRGQQVTLRCSSQSGHNTVSWYQQALGQGPQFIFQYYREEENGRGNFPPRFSGLQFPNYSSELNVNALELDDSALYLCASSPGLAGYSTDTQYFGPGTRLTVL.